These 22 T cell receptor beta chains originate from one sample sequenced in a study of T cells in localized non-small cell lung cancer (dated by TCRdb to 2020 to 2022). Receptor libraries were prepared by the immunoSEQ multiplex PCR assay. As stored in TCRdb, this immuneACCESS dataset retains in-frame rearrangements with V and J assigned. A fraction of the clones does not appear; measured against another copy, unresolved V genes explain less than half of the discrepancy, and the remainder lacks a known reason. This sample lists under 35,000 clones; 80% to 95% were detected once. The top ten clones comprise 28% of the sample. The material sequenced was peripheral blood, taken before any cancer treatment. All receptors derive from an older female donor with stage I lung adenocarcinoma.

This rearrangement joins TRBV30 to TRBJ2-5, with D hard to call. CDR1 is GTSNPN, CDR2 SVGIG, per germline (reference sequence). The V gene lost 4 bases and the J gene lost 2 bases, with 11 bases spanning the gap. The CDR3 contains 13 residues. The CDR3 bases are TGTGCCTGGACCAACGGCAGGCAAGAGACCCAGTACTTC. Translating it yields CAWTNGRQETQYF.

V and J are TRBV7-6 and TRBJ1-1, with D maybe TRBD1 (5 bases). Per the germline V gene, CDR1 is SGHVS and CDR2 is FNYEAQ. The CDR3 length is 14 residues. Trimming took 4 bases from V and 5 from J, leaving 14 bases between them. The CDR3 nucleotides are TGTGCCAGCAGCTCCGGTCCAGGGACGACTGAAGCTTTCTTT. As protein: CASSSGPGTTEAFF.

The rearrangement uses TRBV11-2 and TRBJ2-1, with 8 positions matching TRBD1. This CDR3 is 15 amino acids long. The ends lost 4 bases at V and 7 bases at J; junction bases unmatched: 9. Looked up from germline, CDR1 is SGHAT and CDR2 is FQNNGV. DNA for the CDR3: TGTGCCAGCAGCTCCCCCGGACAGGGTAGGAATGAGCAGTTCTTC. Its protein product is CASSSPGQGRNEQFF. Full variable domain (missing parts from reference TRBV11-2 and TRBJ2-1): EAGVAQSPRYKIIEKRQSVAFWCNPISGHATLYWYQQILGQGPKLLIQFQNNGVVDDSQLPKDRFSAERLKGVDSTLKIQPAKLEDSAVYLCASSSPGQGRNEQFFGPGTRLTVL.

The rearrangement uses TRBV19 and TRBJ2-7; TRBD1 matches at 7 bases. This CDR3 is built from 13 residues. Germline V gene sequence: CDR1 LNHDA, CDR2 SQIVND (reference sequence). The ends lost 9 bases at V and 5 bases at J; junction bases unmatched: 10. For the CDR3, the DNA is TGTGCCAGCACAGGGGATTTACGGAACGAGCAGTACTTC. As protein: CASTGDLRNEQYF.

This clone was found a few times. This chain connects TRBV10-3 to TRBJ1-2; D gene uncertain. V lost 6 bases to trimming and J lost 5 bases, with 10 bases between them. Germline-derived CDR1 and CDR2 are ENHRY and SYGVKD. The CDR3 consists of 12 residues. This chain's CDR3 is CAIRARSYGYTF. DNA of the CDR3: TGTGCCATCAGGGCCCGTTCGTATGGCTACACCTTC.

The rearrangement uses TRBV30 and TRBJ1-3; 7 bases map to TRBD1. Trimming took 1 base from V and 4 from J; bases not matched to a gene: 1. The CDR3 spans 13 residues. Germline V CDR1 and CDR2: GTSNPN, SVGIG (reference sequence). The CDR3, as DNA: TGTGCCTGGAGTGGACAGGGAGGAAACACCATATATTTT. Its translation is CAWSGQGGNTIYF.

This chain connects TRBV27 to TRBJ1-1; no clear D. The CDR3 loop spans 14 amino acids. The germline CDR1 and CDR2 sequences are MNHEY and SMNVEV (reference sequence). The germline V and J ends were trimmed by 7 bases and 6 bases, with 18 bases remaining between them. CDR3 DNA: TGTGCCAGCATCTCGAGCAGCTCGGTCGCTGAAGCTTTCTTT. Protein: CASISSSSVAEAFF.

CDR3 amino acids: CASRKRATGGRLPGELFF. The CDR3 nucleotides are TGTGCCAGCAGAAAACGGGCAACAGGGGGGCGCCTTCCCGGGGAGCTGTTTTTT. The rearrangement links TRBV5-4 to TRBJ2-2; 8 nucleotides agree with TRBD1. Looked up from germline, CDR1 is SGHNT and CDR2 is YYREEE (reference sequence). The junction had 18 bases not matched to a gene; V was cut back by 5 bases and J by 6 bases. The CDR3 is made up of 18 amino acids.

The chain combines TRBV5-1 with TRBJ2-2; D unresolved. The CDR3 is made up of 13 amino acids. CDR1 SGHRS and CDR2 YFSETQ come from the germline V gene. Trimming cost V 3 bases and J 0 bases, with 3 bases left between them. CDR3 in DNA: TGCGCCAGCAGCTCCGCGAACACCGGGGAGCTGTTTTTT. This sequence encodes CASSSANTGELFF. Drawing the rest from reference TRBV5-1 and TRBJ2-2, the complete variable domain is KAGVTQTPRYLIKTRGQQVTLSCSPISGHRSVSWYQQTPGQGLQFLFEYFSETQRNKGNFPGRFSGRQFSNSRSEMNVSTLELGDSALYLCASSSANTGELFFGEGSRLTVL.

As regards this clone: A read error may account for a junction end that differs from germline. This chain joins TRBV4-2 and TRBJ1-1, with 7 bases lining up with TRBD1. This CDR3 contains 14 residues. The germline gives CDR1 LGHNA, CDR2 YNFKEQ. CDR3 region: CARSQNRGNTEAFF. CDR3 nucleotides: TGTGCCCGCAGCCAGAACAGGGGTAACACTGAAGCTTTCTTT.

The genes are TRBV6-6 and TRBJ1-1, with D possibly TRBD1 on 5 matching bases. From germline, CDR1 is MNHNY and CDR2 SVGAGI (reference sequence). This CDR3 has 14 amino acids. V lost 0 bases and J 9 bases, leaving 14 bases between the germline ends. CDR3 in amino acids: CASSYSRSTGKAFF. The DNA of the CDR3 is TGTGCCAGCAGTTACTCTCGGTCTACAGGAAAAGCTTTCTTT.

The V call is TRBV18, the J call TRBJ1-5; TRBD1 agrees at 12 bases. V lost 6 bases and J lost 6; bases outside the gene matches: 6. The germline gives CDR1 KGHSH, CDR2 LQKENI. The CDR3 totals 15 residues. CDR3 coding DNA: TGTGCCAGCTCCCCCGGGACAGGGGGCTTTCAGCCCCAGCATTTT. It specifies CASSPGTGGFQPQHF.

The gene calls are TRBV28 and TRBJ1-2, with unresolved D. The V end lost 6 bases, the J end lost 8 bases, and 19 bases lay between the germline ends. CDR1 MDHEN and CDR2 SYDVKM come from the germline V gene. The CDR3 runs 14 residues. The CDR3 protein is CASSDLRGPEGYTF. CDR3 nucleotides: TGTGCCAGCAGCGATCTCCGGGGTCCGGAGGGCTACACCTTC.

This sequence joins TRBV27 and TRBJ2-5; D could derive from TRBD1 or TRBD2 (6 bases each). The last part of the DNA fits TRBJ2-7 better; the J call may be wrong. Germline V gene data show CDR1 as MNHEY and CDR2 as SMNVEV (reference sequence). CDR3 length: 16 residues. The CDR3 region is CASSLLIGGFSYEQYF. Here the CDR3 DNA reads TGTGCCAGCAGTTTGTTGATAGGGGGGTTCTCCTACGAGCAGTACTTC.

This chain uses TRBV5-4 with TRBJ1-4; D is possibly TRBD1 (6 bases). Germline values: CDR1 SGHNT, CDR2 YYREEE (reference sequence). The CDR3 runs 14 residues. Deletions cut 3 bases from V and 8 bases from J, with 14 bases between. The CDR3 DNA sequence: TGTGCCAGCAGCTCGGGGGGCGCCAACGAAAAACTGTTTTTT. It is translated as CASSSGGANEKLFF.

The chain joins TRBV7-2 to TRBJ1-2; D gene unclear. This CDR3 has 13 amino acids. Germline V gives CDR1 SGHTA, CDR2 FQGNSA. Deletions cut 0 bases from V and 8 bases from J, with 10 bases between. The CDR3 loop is CASSLAQPGGYTF. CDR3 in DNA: TGTGCCAGCAGCTTAGCCCAACCGGGGGGCTACACCTTC.

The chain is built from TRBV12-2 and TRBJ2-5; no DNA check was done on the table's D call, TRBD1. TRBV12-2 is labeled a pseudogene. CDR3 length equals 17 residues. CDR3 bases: TGTGCAAGTCGCTCTGACAGTATTTTTGCCGCCCAAGAGACCCAGTACTTC. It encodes CASRSDSIFAAQETQYF.

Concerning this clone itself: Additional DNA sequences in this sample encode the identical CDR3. CDR3 loop: CASSLVRDTQYF. The CDR3 nucleotides read TGCGCCAGCAGCTTGGTACGAGATACGCAGTATTTT. The V call is TRBV5-1, the J call TRBJ2-3; D not resolved. V lost 0 bases and J lost 5, with 4 bases in between. The germline CDR1 and CDR2 sequences are SGHRS and YFSETQ. The CDR3 is 12 residues long.

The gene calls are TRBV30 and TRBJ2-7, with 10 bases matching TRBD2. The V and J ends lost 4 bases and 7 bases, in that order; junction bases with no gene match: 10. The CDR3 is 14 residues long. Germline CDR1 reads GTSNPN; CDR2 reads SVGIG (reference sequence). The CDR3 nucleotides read TGTGCCTGGAAGAGATTAGCGGGGGGAGAAGAGCAGTACTTC. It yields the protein CAWKRLAGGEEQYF.

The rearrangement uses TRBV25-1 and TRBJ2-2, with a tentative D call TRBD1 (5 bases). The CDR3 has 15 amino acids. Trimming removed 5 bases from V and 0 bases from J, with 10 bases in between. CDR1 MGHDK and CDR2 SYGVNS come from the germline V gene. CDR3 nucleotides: TGTGCCAGCAGTTCGGACACAGCGAACACCGGGGAGCTGTTTTTT. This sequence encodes CASSSDTANTGELFF.

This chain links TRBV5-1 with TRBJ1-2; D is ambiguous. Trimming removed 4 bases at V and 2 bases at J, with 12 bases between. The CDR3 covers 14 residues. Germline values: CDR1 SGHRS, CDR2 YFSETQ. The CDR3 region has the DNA TGCGCCAGCAGCGTGAATCCCCAGAACTATGGCTACACCTTC. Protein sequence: CASSVNPQNYGYTF. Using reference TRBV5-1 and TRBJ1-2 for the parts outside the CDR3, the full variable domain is KAGVTQTPRYLIKTRGQQVTLSCSPISGHRSVSWYQQTPGQGLQFLFEYFSETQRNKGNFPGRFSGRQFSNSRSEMNVSTLELGDSALYLCASSVNPQNYGYTFGSGTRLTVV.

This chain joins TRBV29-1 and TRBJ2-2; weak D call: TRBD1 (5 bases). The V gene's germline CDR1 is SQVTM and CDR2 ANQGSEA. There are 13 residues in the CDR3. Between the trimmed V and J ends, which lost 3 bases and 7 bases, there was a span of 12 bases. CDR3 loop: CSVDRQSDGELFF. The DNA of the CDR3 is TGCAGCGTTGATAGACAGTCCGACGGGGAGCTGTTTTTT.